This T cell receptor beta chain was found in a study of cytomegalovirus exposure and HLA in healthy donors. The PCR made use of 60 Vbeta and 13 Jbeta primers. Profiling relied on immunoSEQ multiplex PCR, and the TCRdb table lists in-frame clones only, not all of them. The repertoire has over 100,000 clones, 8.5% of them found once; the top ten carry 5% to 6%. Germline V gives CDR1 SEHNR, CDR2 FQNEAQ (reference sequence). This CDR3 region has 15 residues. With regard to this clone: At one end, the junction sequence differs from germline, possibly due to a read error.

The sample consisted of PBMCs. The genes are TRBV7-9 and TRBJ1-5; 9 nucleotides line up with TRBD1. This clonotype originated in a man aged 35-49 years in good health and CMV-seronegative. The CDR3 protein is CASSLGQGVNQPQNF. CDR3 bases: TGTGCCAGCAGCTTAGGACAGGGGGTTAATCAGCCCCAGAATTTT. Looking up the rest from reference TRBV7-9 and TRBJ1-5 gives the full variable domain: DTGVSQNPRHKITKRGQNVTFRCDPISEHNRLYWYRQTLGQGPEFLTYFQNEAQLEKSRLLSDRFSAERPKGSFSTLEIQRTEQGDSAMYLCASSLGQGVNQPQNFGDGTRLSIL.